This T cell receptor (beta chain) is drawn from a study of vaccination effects on CD4 cells after COVID-19. J lost 0 bases, V lost 3 bases, and 5 bases had no gene match. The germline V gene has CDR1 SGHRS and CDR2 YFSETQ. This CDR3 is built from 15 residues. As concerns this clone: Its target is unknown.

Findings of the study overall: Common cold coronaviruses were cross-recognized by only 1 of 255 vaccine-induced clones in healthy vaccinees.

Antigen-specific CD4+ T cells expanded by the ViraFEST assay with viral peptide pools were then sequenced. Upon completion of under eleven days in culture, CD4+ T cells were isolated. Recipients of the vaccine had no prior SARS-CoV-2 infection and negative nucleocapsid antibodies. Every well housed some 1.8 million PBMC, which grew in culture alongside around 10 IU/ml IL-2 and around 9.8 ug/ml peptides. Researchers swapped half the medium for IL-2 medium on both days 3 and 7. The data were produced by immunoSEQ multiplex PCR, yet TCRdb's version contains in-frame clones alone and is incomplete. The repertoire holds approximately 40,000 clones, with roughly 70% as singletons.

V and J are TRBV5-1 and TRBJ1-1, with TRBD1 identical over 7 bases. This clonotype was sampled from a human donor who received a COVID-19 vaccine. The material sequenced was CD4+ T cells from PBMCs cultured with SARS-CoV-2 spike peptides, taken before COVID-19 vaccination. CDR3 region: CASSSQTGMNTEAFF. The CDR3, as DNA: TGCGCCAGCAGCTCCCAGACAGGGATGAACACTGAAGCTTTCTTT.